The 30 T cell receptor beta chains in this list originate from one sample, sequenced in a study of beta chain features in type 1 diabetes (dated by TCRdb to 2017 to 2018). The library was generated by the immunoSEQ multiplex PCR assay. The High Capacity cDNA Reverse Transcription Kit was used to reverse transcribe all of the isolated RNA, meaning that expressed TCRB transcripts were what got sequenced. Drawn from immuneACCESS, this table holds only the in-frame rearrangements with V and J called that TCRdb kept. Clones are partly lost; checked studies trace under half to an unresolved V gene and leave the rest unexplained. For this sample the table gives about 290,000 clones, of which roughly 8% were detected only once. Of the sample, more than 1% falls within the top ten clones. Sequencing was done on a sample of central memory CD4+ T cells from blood. These receptors came from a woman under 30 in good health.

This clone was seen a few times. This chain links TRBV27 with TRBJ1-4; D uncertain. V lost 6 bases and J lost 4, with 18 bases in between. Germline CDR1 reads MNHEY; CDR2 reads SMNVEV (reference sequence). The CDR3 consists of 16 residues. CDR3: CASRTAVDKFNEKLFF. CDR3 DNA: TGTGCCAGCAGGACCGCGGTTGATAAATTTAATGAAAAACTGTTTTTT.

The chain combines TRBV7-9 with TRBJ2-1; weak D call: TRBD2 (6 bases). There are 15 residues in the CDR3. Germline loops: CDR1 SEHNR, CDR2 FQNEAQ (reference sequence). Trimming took 5 bases from V and 3 from J, leaving 14 bases between them. The CDR3 DNA follows: TGTGCCAGCAGCCCCAACCCGACTAGCTACAATGAGCAGTTCTTC. It translates to CASSPNPTSYNEQFF. The whole variable domain, remainder taken from reference TRBV7-9 and TRBJ2-1, is DTGVSQNPRHKITKRGQNVTFRCDPISEHNRLYWYRQTLGQGPEFLTYFQNEAQLEKSRLLSDRFSAERPKGSFSTLEIQRTEQGDSAMYLCASSPNPTSYNEQFFGPGTRLTVL.

This clone was counted a few times. The chain couples TRBV7-2 to TRBJ1-4; D not certain. V shed 5 bases and J shed 8 bases, with 18 bases lying between them. This CDR3 comprises 15 residues. Germline CDR1 and CDR2: SGHTA and FQGNSA. CDR3 DNA sequence: TGTGCCAGCAGCCCGATCTACCCTCCGCGGGAAAAACTGTTTTTT. Translating gives CASSPIYPPREKLFF.

This clone was seen a handful of times. This sequence joins TRBV10-3 and TRBJ2-3; 10 bases match TRBD2. This CDR3 has 19 residues. Germline CDR1 ENHRY, CDR2 SYGVKD. Trimming took 8 bases from V and 0 from J; bases not matched to a gene: 17. CDR3 sequence reads: CAISGGGTSALSSTDTQYF. CDR3 nucleotide sequence: TGTGCCATCTCCGGAGGAGGGACTAGCGCACTATCTAGCACAGATACGCAGTATTTT.

As DNA, the CDR3 is TGTGCCAGCAGTGAGCTAGGAGGCACAGATACGCAGTATTTT. Translated, it gives CASSELGGTDTQYF. This chain links TRBV2 with TRBJ2-3; D is uncertain. CDR1 is SNHLY, CDR2 FYNNEI, per germline. The CDR3 runs to 14 residues. The V end was cut by 3 bases, the J end by 1 base, with 8 bases between.

This clone appeared a few times. The rearrangement joins TRBV11-2 to TRBJ1-2; the match to TRBD1 covers 8 bases. Germline CDR1 reads SGHAT; CDR2 reads FQNNGV. Trimming cost V 5 bases and J 6 bases; bases outside gene matches: 8. This CDR3 region has 14 residues. CDR3 residues: CASSQDRVGDGYTF. CDR3 coding DNA: TGTGCCAGCAGCCAGGACAGGGTAGGGGATGGCTACACCTTC.

The table lists this clone with a few counts. The V and J genes are TRBV7-2 and TRBJ1-5, with D tentatively TRBD1 (5 bases). The CDR3 covers 16 residues. Deletions cut 3 bases from V and 5 bases from J, with 17 bases between. In germline, CDR1 is SGHTA, CDR2 FQGNSA. The CDR3 region is CASSLQPGGADQPQHF. CDR3 nucleotides: TGTGCCAGCAGCTTGCAGCCGGGTGGGGCGGATCAGCCCCAGCATTTT.

This clone was observed a handful of times. The chain uses TRBV18 and TRBJ2-1; 10 bases fit TRBD2. Germline-derived CDR1 and CDR2 are KGHSH and LQKENI. The CDR3 extends over 16 amino acids. J gave up 5 bases and V 3 bases, and 7 bases lay outside the gene matches. This chain's CDR3 is CASSPSLAGGNNEQFF. CDR3 coding DNA: TGTGCCAGCTCACCGTCATTAGCGGGGGGCAACAATGAGCAGTTCTTC.

The chain links TRBV7-3 to TRBJ1-1; D gene ambiguous. Germline CDR1 is SGHTA and CDR2 is FQGTGA. The V end was cut by 4 bases, the J end by 1 base, with 7 bases between. The CDR3 is 13 residues long. CDR3 protein: CASSSGGNTEAFF. The CDR3 bases are TGTGCCAGCAGCTCCGGAGGGAACACTGAAGCTTTCTTT. The entire variable domain, with the rest obtained from reference TRBV7-3 and TRBJ1-1, is as follows: GAGVSQTPSNKVTEKGKYVELRCDPISGHTALYWYRQSLGQGPEFLIYFQGTGAADDSGLPNDRFFAVRPEGSVSTLKIQRTERGDSAVYLCASSSGGNTEAFFGQGTRLTVV.

V usage is TRBV5-5 and J usage is TRBJ1-5; D is unresolved. The CDR3 loop spans 17 amino acids. Trimming removed 3 bases from V and 2 bases from J, with 18 bases in between. Germline-derived CDR1 and CDR2 are SGHKS and YYEKEE (reference sequence). The CDR3 reads CASSWSEGIPGNQPQHF. CDR3 bases: TGTGCCAGCAGCTGGAGCGAGGGAATTCCGGGCAATCAGCCCCAGCATTTT.

The chain uses TRBV30 and TRBJ2-7; D is ambiguous. CDR3 length equals 15 residues. Germline CDR1 GTSNPN, CDR2 SVGIG (reference sequence). V was clipped by 3 bases and J by 0 bases, with 15 bases between them. As DNA, the CDR3 is TGTGCCTGGAGATCCAGGTTTCCCCTCTCCTACGAGCAGTACTTC. Amino acid sequence: CAWRSRFPLSYEQYF.

This clone was seen more than once but under ten times. The V call is TRBV7-8, the J call TRBJ2-5, with 10 nucleotides matching TRBD2. The CDR3 totals 15 residues. V trimming: 4 bases; J trimming: 5 bases; junction bases outside the gene matches: 7. CDR1 and CDR2 from the germline V gene are SGHVS and FQNEAQ. The CDR3 DNA sequence: TGTGCCAGCAGCTCCCTAGCGGGGGCCGGGGAGACCCAGTACTTC. Translation: CASSSLAGAGETQYF. The full variable domain, its missing parts supplied by reference TRBV7-8 and TRBJ2-5, is GAGVSQSPRYKVAKRGQDVALRCDPISGHVSLFWYQQALGQGPEFLTYFQNEAQLDKSGLPSDRFFAERPEGSVSTLKIQRTQQEDSAVYLCASSSLAGAGETQYFGPGTRLLVL.

This clone was seen only a few times. The chain links TRBV14 to TRBJ2-1; D might be TRBD1 or TRBD2, each matching 6 bases. Germline CDR1 reads SGHDN; CDR2 reads FVKESK. V was clipped by 4 bases and J by 15 bases, with 16 bases between them. This CDR3 has 12 residues. The DNA for the CDR3 is TGTGCCAGCAGCCGTGTAGGGGGGACCGTGTTCTTC. It codes for CASSRVGGTVFF.

This clone was seen only a few times. In the same sample, other DNA sequences code for this CDR3. V is TRBV9 and J is TRBJ2-1; D perhaps matches TRBD2 (5 bases). Trimming cost V 0 bases and J 9 bases, with 7 bases left between them. Germline CDR1 reads SGDLS; CDR2 reads YYNGEE. CDR3 length equals 12 residues. CDR3 in DNA: TGTGCCAGCAGCGTAGTTGGAGGTGAGCAGTTCTTC. As protein: CASSVVGGEQFF. The entire variable domain, with the rest obtained from reference TRBV9 and TRBJ2-1, is as follows: DSGVTQTPKHLITATGQRVTLRCSPRSGDLSVYWYQQSLDQGLQFLIQYYNGEERAKGNILERFSAQQFPDLHSELNLSSLELGDSALYFCASSVVGGEQFFGPGTRLTVL.

Points on this clone: One end of the junction does not line up with germline, which may come from a read error. The genes are TRBV7-7 and TRBJ2-3; D unclear. CDR1 SSHAT and CDR2 FNYEAQ come from the germline V gene (reference sequence). The CDR3 length is 15 residues. This CDR3 is CASSPGPTSTDTQYF. The CDR3 bases are TGTGCTAGCAGCCCCGGCCCCACTAGCACAGATACGCAGTATTTT.

This clone showed up just a few times. The rearrangement uses TRBV2 and TRBJ2-3; D is uncertain. The CDR3 has 15 amino acids. Germline CDR1 and CDR2: SNHLY and FYNNEI. Trimming removed 4 bases at V and 2 bases at J, with 13 bases between. The CDR3 loop is CASSGRKGITDTQYF. Written as DNA, the CDR3 is TGTGCCAGCAGTGGACGGAAAGGAATCACAGATACGCAGTATTTT.

The chain is built from TRBV28 and TRBJ2-3; possibly TRBD1 for D (5 bases). CDR1 is MDHEN, CDR2 SYDVKM, per germline. Trimming stripped 6 bases from V and 3 bases from J, with 7 bases between. The CDR3 length is 12 residues. The CDR3 reads CASRGPTDTQYF. Here the CDR3 DNA reads TGTGCCAGCAGGGGGCCGACAGATACGCAGTATTTT. Together with reference TRBV28 and TRBJ2-3, the CDR3 gives the full variable domain: DVKVTQSSRYLVKRTGEKVFLECVQDMDHENMFWYRQDPGLGLRLIYFSYDVKMKEKGDIPEGYSVSREKKERFSLILESASTNQTSMYLCASRGPTDTQYFGPGTRLTVL.

This clone came up a few times. CDR3 protein: CASTSRGKETQYF. In DNA, the CDR3 is TGTGCCAGCACCTCGCGGGGGAAAGAGACCCAGTACTTC. The rearrangement links TRBV7-9 to TRBJ2-5, with 7 bases aligning to TRBD2. With 7 bases clipped from V and 3 bases from J, the junction kept 5 bases outside the gene matches. The CDR3 is 13 amino acids. Looked up from germline, CDR1 is SEHNR and CDR2 is FQNEAQ (reference sequence).

This clone was detected many times. The V call is TRBV4-3, the J call TRBJ2-4, with D possibly matching TRBD1 (5 bases). Trimming removed 5 bases from V and 1 base from J, with 12 bases in between. CDR1 and CDR2 from the germline V gene are LGHNA and YSLEER. This CDR3 contains 15 residues. CDR3 in amino acids: CASSYIAGAKNIQYF. The CDR3 DNA sequence: TGCGCCAGCAGCTATATCGCAGGGGCCAAAAACATTCAGTACTTC.

This sequence joins TRBV5-4 and TRBJ2-3, with D possibly being TRBD1 (5 bases). The CDR3 contains 13 residues. V gave up 4 bases and J gave up 1 base, with 7 bases separating them. Germline-derived CDR1 and CDR2 are SGHNT and YYREEE (reference sequence). The CDR3 sequence: CASSPTGTDTQYF. The CDR3 DNA is TGTGCCAGCAGCCCGACAGGCACAGATACGCAGTATTTT. The variable domain in full, with the rest retrieved from reference TRBV5-4 and TRBJ2-3, is ETGVTQSPTHLIKTRGQQVTLRCSSQSGHNTVSWYQQALGQGPQFIFQYYREEENGRGNFPPRFSGLQFPNYSSELNVNALELDDSALYLCASSPTGTDTQYFGPGTRLTVL.

The chain has TRBV5-4 and TRBJ2-5; D ambiguous. Germline V gene lookup returns CDR1 SGHNT and CDR2 YYREEE (reference sequence). This CDR3 spans 12 amino acids. Trimming took off 3 bases at V and 0 bases at J, with 3 bases between the two ends. The CDR3 region has the DNA TGTGCCAGCAGCTGGGACCAAGAGACCCAGTACTTC. It specifies CASSWDQETQYF.

The chain combines TRBV7-3 with TRBJ2-5, with 7 positions matching TRBD1. With 4 bases clipped from V and 2 bases from J, the junction kept 1 base outside the gene matches. The length of the CDR3 is 13 residues. Germline lookup yields CDR1 SGHTA and CDR2 FQGTGA. CDR3 loop: CASSSRGQETQYF. The CDR3 bases are TGTGCCAGCAGCTCCAGGGGGCAAGAGACCCAGTACTTC.

This clone was seen a few times. The chain employs TRBV29-1 and TRBJ2-3; possible D gene TRBD2, 5 bases. Germline V lookup: CDR1 SQVTM, CDR2 ANQGSEA. This CDR3 contains 13 residues. V lost 7 bases to trimming and J lost 0 bases, with 11 bases between them. CDR3 in amino acids: CSGRPGSTDTQYF. DNA for the CDR3: TGCAGCGGTCGACCGGGAAGCACAGATACGCAGTATTTT.

V and J are TRBV18 and TRBJ2-7, with 10 nucleotides matching TRBD1. The CDR3 is made up of 14 amino acids. Germline trimming cut 6 bases from V and 2 bases from J; bases unmatched to any gene: 4. Germline lookup yields CDR1 KGHSH and CDR2 LQKENI. In DNA form, the CDR3 reads TGTGCCAGCTCCGGGACAGGGGCTCCCTACGAGCAGTACGTC. Residues: CASSGTGAPYEQYV.

The J gene is TRBJ1-6, the V gene TRBV4-3, with 11 bases aligning to TRBD1. The CDR3 has 16 amino acids. The V gene end was trimmed by 4 bases and the J gene end by 9 bases; junction bases not matched to a gene: 8. Germline values: CDR1 LGHNA, CDR2 YSLEER. The CDR3 region has the DNA TGCGCCAGCAGCCCCCGAGGGGACAGGGGGGGTTCACCCCTCCACTTT. Translating gives CASSPRGDRGGSPLHF.

The gene calls are TRBV30 and TRBJ1-6, with 8 bases aligning to TRBD1. The V and J ends lost 1 base and 7 bases, in that order; junction bases with no gene match: 0. Germline V lookup: CDR1 GTSNPN, CDR2 SVGIG (reference sequence). The CDR3 covers 13 residues. The CDR3 sequence: CAWSGQGNSPLHF. The CDR3 nucleotides read TGTGCCTGGAGTGGACAGGGGAATTCACCCCTCCACTTT.

A few counts support this clone. This chain uses TRBV29-1 with TRBJ1-1; D is undetermined. This CDR3 contains 12 residues. Trimming removed 7 bases from V and 2 bases from J, with 11 bases in between. Germline CDR1 and CDR2: SQVTM and ANQGSEA. The CDR3 is CSAARRNTEAFF. CDR3 DNA sequence: TGCAGCGCGGCCAGACGTAACACTGAAGCTTTCTTT.

The CDR3 DNA sequence: TGTGCCAGCTCACCACAGTGGGGCCACAATGAGCAGTTCTTC. Translating gives CASSPQWGHNEQFF. This sequence joins TRBV18 and TRBJ2-1, with a tentative D call TRBD1 (5 bases). CDR1 KGHSH and CDR2 LQKENI come from the germline V gene. The CDR3 contains 14 residues. V was clipped by 1 base and J by 5 bases, with 9 bases between them.

V and J are TRBV6-1 and TRBJ1-5; no reliable D call. Trimming removed 2 bases at V and 0 bases at J, with 8 bases between. The CDR3 length is 15 residues. Germline CDR1 and CDR2: MNHNS and SASEGT. The CDR3 spells CASSESGNSNQPQHF. The CDR3 DNA reads as TGTGCCAGCAGTGAAAGTGGCAATAGCAATCAGCCCCAGCATTTT.

J is TRBJ1-2 and V is TRBV2; TRBD1 might be the D (5 bases). This CDR3 region has 16 residues. Germline CDR1 is SNHLY and CDR2 is FYNNEI. Trimming removed 6 bases from V and 0 bases from J, with 17 bases in between. Written as DNA, the CDR3 is TGTGCCAGCAGGAAAGAAGGGGTTCAAGCTAACTATGGCTACACCTTC. Its protein is CASRKEGVQANYGYTF.